The 10 T cell receptor beta chains below were found in one sample sequenced in a study of blood T cell repertoires in COVID-19. The table came from immunoSEQ multiplex PCR; TCRdb's copy has only in-frame clones and leaves some out. The sample consists of hundreds of thousands of clones, 75% to 90% of them appearing once. Material for sequencing was PBMCs or T cells enriched from blood (not recorded which). These receptors were collected from a man aged 25 to 40 who had recovered from COVID-19.

The chain is built from TRBV4-1 and TRBJ2-2, with 9 bases lining up with TRBD2. Germline V gives CDR1 MGHRA, CDR2 YSYEKL. The CDR3 runs to 16 residues. V shed 1 base and J 6 bases; nucleotides not matched to a gene: 6. Written as DNA, the CDR3 is TGCGCCAGCAGCCAAGTAGCGGGAGAGTATCCCGGGGAGCTGTTTTTT. Its translation: CASSQVAGEYPGELFF.

The genes are TRBV24-1 and TRBJ1-5; no reliable D call. CDR3 length: 13 residues. Trimming stripped 5 bases from V and 1 base from J, with 5 bases between. Germline V gene lookup returns CDR1 KGHDR and CDR2 SFDVKD. The CDR3 loop reads CATSAFSNQPQHF. Written as DNA, the CDR3 is TGTGCCACCAGTGCATTCAGCAATCAGCCCCAGCATTTT.

This chain uses TRBV10-3 with TRBJ1-5; D remains ambiguous. The CDR3 has 14 residues. V was trimmed by 0 bases and J by 6 bases, leaving 9 bases between them. The germline V gene encodes CDR1 ENHRY and CDR2 SYGVKD. The CDR3 DNA is TGTGCCATCAGTGAGTCGGAGGGCAGTCAGCCCCAGCATTTT. This sequence encodes CAISESEGSQPQHF.

As DNA, the CDR3 is TGCGCCAGCAGCTTGGAGGACAGGTTACCCTATGGCTACACCTTC. Amino acid sequence: CASSLEDRLPYGYTF. V usage is TRBV5-1 and J usage is TRBJ1-2, with TRBD1 matching over 7 bases. Germline values: CDR1 SGHRS, CDR2 YFSETQ. This CDR3 has 15 residues. The V gene end was trimmed by 0 bases and the J gene end by 4 bases; junction bases not matched to a gene: 6. The full variable domain, completed using reference TRBV5-1 and TRBJ1-2, is KAGVTQTPRYLIKTRGQQVTLSCSPISGHRSVSWYQQTPGQGLQFLFEYFSETQRNKGNFPGRFSGRQFSNSRSEMNVSTLELGDSALYLCASSLEDRLPYGYTFGSGTRLTVV.

This chain uses TRBV28 with TRBJ1-1; 9 bases line up with TRBD1. Germline V CDR1 and CDR2: MDHEN, SYDVKM. This CDR3 comprises 15 residues. With V trimmed by 6 bases and J by 4 bases, 9 bases remained unmatched. CDR3 in amino acids: CASRRPGTGFTEAFF. The CDR3 nucleotides read TGTGCCAGCAGGAGACCCGGGACAGGGTTCACTGAAGCTTTCTTT.

J is TRBJ2-6 and V is TRBV18, with D possibly being TRBD2 (6 bases). This CDR3 is 15 amino acids long. V gave up 3 bases and J gave up 0 bases, with 6 bases separating them. CDR1 and CDR2 (germline): KGHSH, LQKENI. This CDR3 is CASSPGGSGANVLTF. CDR3 coding DNA: TGTGCCAGCTCACCGGGGGGCTCTGGGGCCAACGTCCTGACTTTC. The full variable domain, completed using reference TRBV18 and TRBJ2-6, is NAGVMQNPRHLVRRRGQEARLRCSPMKGHSHVYWYRQLPEEGLKFMVYLQKENIIDESGMPKERFSAEFPKEGPSILRIQQVVRGDSAAYFCASSPGGSGANVLTFGAGSRLTVL.

The J gene is TRBJ2-2, the V gene TRBV6-5; 7 positions match TRBD2. V dropped 7 bases and J dropped 7; count of bases not matched to a gene: 9. This CDR3 spans 14 amino acids. Germline CDR1 and CDR2: MNHEY and SVGAGI. The CDR3 spells CASTMAGDHGELFF. The CDR3 region has the DNA TGTGCCAGCACAATGGCGGGAGATCACGGGGAGCTGTTTTTT.

The rearrangement uses TRBV6-2 or TRBV6-3 and TRBJ2-3; tentatively, D is TRBD2 (6 bases). V was shortened by 4 bases and J by 1 base, with 12 bases between the two germline ends. The CDR3 is 15 amino acids. The germline V gene has CDR1 MNHEY and CDR2 SVGEGT. This CDR3 reads CASSSQRARTDTQYF. As DNA, the CDR3 is TGTGCCAGCAGTTCGCAGCGGGCCCGCACAGATACGCAGTATTTT.

The chain is built from TRBV10-1 and TRBJ2-1; D unresolved. V gave up 4 bases and J gave up 5 bases, with 12 bases separating them. This CDR3 region has 14 residues. Looked up from germline, CDR1 is WNHNN and CDR2 is SYGVQD (reference sequence). CDR3 coding DNA: TGCGCCAGCAGTGCTAGTGCCCGAAACAATGAGCAGTTCTTC. Translated: CASSASARNNEQFF.

The V call is TRBV28, the J call TRBJ1-1; D may be TRBD1 (6 bases). Per the germline V gene, CDR1 is MDHEN and CDR2 is SYDVKM. The CDR3 runs to 14 residues. Deletions cut 5 bases from V and 2 bases from J, with 12 bases between. CDR3 region: CASSLGTQNTEAFF. Here the CDR3 DNA reads TGTGCCAGCAGTCTCGGGACACAAAACACTGAAGCTTTCTTT.